This paragraph covers one T cell receptor (beta chain) sequence. This clone's antigen is unknown. No quality values exist for individual bases; no much larger clone is one base distant. Whole blood was collected in K2EDTA tubes by collaborating institutions according to the institutions' own protocols. For TCRbeta analysis, collaborator samples were shipped as frozen whole blood, as isolated PBMCs, or as DNA extracted from either sample type. TCRbeta CDR3 regions were amplified from genomic DNA using the immunoSEQ Assay, a bias-controlled multiplex PCR. The study's own analysis went as follows. Within the assay, amplification of reference gene primers was used to estimate how many nucleated cells each sample contained. To quantify the absolute abundance of each unique TCRbeta CDR3 rearrangement, sequence reads were collapsed and filtered. Productive Simpson clonality was computed per sample as the square root of Simpson's diversity index over productive rearrangements. The clones in this table, taken by TCRdb from immuneACCESS, are in-frame only. Not every clone is retained; where verified, under half of the shortfall comes from an unresolved V gene, and the cause of the rest is unknown. That table supplies the V and J calls and clone size; D and trimming were determined from the DNA. The sample profile shows fewer than 300,000 clones; approximately 85% of them were found once. The top ten clones comprise roughly 0.8% of the sample.

This specimen comes from a study of blood T cell repertoires in COVID-19 (dated by TCRdb to between 2020 and 2021). About the full investigation: The collaborator samples originated in the United States, Italy and Spain and spanned the acute and convalescent phases of COVID-19. The material from the prospective study consisted of cDNA or gDNA derived from T cells, B-cell-depleted T cells, or PBMCs. Samples were obtained from the ongoing ImmuneRACE study (first 160 participants) and from about 1,300 subjects provided by 6 global collaborators. Subjects who had been exposed to COVID-19, were actively infected with it, or had recovered from it provided the deeply sampled blood TCRbeta repertoires that made up the dataset. A freely available public database, intended as a resource for researchers studying the immune response to SARS-CoV-2, is where the repertoires were released. Nearly every sample came with metadata listing a de-identified subject ID, COVID-19 status, age in years and sex. Where available, HLA class I and class II types were obtained from metadata supplied by the sample provider rather than from assay-based typing. Overall results and qualifications from the work: Clinical and demographic metadata were provided uncurated, with the amount varying by source and participant.

Compared with germline, V lacks 5 bases and J lacks 1 base; bases without a gene match: 7. Reading from cysteine to phenylalanine, the CDR3 counts 15 amino acids. CDR3 DNA only is kept here, 45 bases in frame from base 1. Looking up the germline V gene yields CDR1 SGHVS and CDR2 FNYEAQ. The source of this sequence is a woman under 40 with acute or convalescent COVID-19. The V and J segments used are TRBV7-6 and TRBJ2-7; the central 8 bases match TRBD1. What was sequenced was peripheral blood. The DNA is as follows: TGTGCCAGCAGCAGAAGTCAGGGGGCGTCCTACGAGCAGTACTTC. It encodes CASSRSQGASYEQYF.